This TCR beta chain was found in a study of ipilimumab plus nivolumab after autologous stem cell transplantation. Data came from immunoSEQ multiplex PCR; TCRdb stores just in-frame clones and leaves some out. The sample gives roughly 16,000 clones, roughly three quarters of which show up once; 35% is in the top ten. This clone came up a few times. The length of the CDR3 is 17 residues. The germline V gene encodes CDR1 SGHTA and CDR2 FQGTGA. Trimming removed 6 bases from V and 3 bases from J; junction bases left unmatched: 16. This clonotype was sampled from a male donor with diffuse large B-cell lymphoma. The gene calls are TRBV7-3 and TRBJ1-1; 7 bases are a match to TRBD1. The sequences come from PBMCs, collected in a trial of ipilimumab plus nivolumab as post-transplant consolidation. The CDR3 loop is CASRGRSETGSDTEAFF. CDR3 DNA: TGTGCCAGCAGGGGACGGTCGGAGACAGGGAGTGACACTGAAGCTTTCTTT.